This T cell receptor beta chain was recovered during a study of technical replicates of blood from a few donors. Measured with immunoSEQ multiplex PCR; TCRdb has only the in-frame clones, and not every one. The sample lists 65,000 to 90,000 clones; 85% to 95% were seen once. This CDR3 spans 15 amino acids. The ends lost 0 bases at V and 7 bases at J; junction bases unmatched: 5. Germline V gene data show CDR1 as SGDLS and CDR2 as YYNGEE. The chain links TRBV9 to TRBJ2-5; TRBD2 matches at 11 bases. Input material: T cells isolated from PBMCs. The sequence derives from a human donor in good health. Here the CDR3 DNA reads TGTGCCAGCAGCGTAGGGCTAGCGGGGGGCGGGACCCAGTACTTC. Protein: CASSVGLAGGGTQYF.